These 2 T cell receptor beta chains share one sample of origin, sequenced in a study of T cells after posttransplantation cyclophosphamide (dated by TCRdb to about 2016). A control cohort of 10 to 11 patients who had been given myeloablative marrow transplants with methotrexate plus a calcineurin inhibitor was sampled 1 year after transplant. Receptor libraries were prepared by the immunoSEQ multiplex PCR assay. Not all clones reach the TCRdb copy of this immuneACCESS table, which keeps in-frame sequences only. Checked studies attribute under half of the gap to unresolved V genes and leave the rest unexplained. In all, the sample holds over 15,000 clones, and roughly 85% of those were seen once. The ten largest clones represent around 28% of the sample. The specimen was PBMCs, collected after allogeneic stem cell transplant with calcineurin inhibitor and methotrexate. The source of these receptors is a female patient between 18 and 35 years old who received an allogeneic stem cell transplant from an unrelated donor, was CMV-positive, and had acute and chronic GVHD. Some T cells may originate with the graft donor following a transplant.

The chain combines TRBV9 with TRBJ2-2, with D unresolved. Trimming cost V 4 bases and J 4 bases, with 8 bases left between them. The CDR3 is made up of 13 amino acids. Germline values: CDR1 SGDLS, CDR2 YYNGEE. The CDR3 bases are TGTGCCAGCAGCCTGCGAGGCACCGGGGAGCTGTTTTTT. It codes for CASSLRGTGELFF.

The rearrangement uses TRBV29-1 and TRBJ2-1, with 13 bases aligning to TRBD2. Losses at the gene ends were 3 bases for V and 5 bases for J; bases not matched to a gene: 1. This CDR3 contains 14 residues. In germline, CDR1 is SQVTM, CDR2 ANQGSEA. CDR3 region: CSVDGLAGDNEQFF. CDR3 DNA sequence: TGCAGCGTTGATGGACTAGCGGGAGACAATGAGCAGTTCTTC.